The 21 T cell receptor beta chains in this list originate from one sample, sequenced in a study of blood T cells in healthy people across ages. It was with a sample-barcoded 5' primer and a J-beta primer mix that a second PCR of roughly 7 to 12 cycles was run. TCRdb re-derived calls from the 5' RACE reads in MiXCR, one entry per CDR3 protein. Altogether 650,000 to 1,000,000 distinct CDR3 sequences are present, around 34% being singletons, with the ten largest covering under 15%. Source material: blood. Receptors originate from a young man in good health.

A few counts support this clonotype. V usage is TRBV9 and J usage is TRBJ1-5; 7 bases are a match to TRBD1. V trimming: 3 bases; J trimming: 2 bases; junction bases outside the gene matches: 2. Germline V CDR1 and CDR2: SGDLS, YYNGEE. This CDR3 has 14 amino acids. The CDR3 protein is CASSDQGGNQPQHF. As DNA, the CDR3 is TGTGCCAGCAGCGACCAGGGGGGCAATCAGCCCCAGCATTTT.

V is TRBV5-1 and J is TRBJ2-5, with 7 bases that match TRBD1. This CDR3 has 17 residues. In germline, CDR1 is SGHRS, CDR2 YFSETQ. After removal of 3 bases from V and 0 bases from J, the junction contained 11 bases not matched to a gene. The CDR3 loop reads CASSSTDRTLYQETQYF. The CDR3 bases are TGCGCCAGCAGCTCGACGGACAGGACCTTGTACCAAGAGACCCAGTACTTC.

The chain links TRBV7-2 to TRBJ2-4; D gene uncertain. The J call could be wrong; TRBJ2-7 is a better fit for the DNA end. CDR3 length: 13 amino acids. CDR1 is SGHTA and CDR2 is FQGNSA in the germline V gene. CDR3 DNA sequence: TGTGCCAGCAGCTTAGCGCGTCACTACGAGCAGTACTTC. Protein product: CASSLARHYEQYF.

This clonotype showed up just a few times. J is TRBJ2-1 and V is TRBV9; D is ambiguous. The V end lost 0 bases, the J end lost 8 bases, and 15 bases lay between the germline ends. Germline CDR1 and CDR2: SGDLS and YYNGEE. The CDR3 is 15 residues long. CDR3 DNA: TGTGCCAGCAGCGTAGATCCCACCCTCAACGATGAGCAGTTCTTC. Residues: CASSVDPTLNDEQFF.

The sample holds one count of this clonotype. The chain uses TRBV28 and TRBJ1-2, with D hard to call. The V gene lost 8 bases and the J gene lost 0 bases, with 10 bases spanning the gap. CDR3 length: 13 residues. Per the germline V gene, CDR1 is MDHEN and CDR2 is SYDVKM. The CDR3 spells CASRLASNYGYTF. Written as DNA, the CDR3 is TGTGCCAGCCGCCTGGCATCTAACTATGGCTACACCTTC.

The chain employs TRBV6-2 or TRBV6-3 and TRBJ1-5, with D possibly matching TRBD1 (6 bases). CDR3 length: 15 residues. The germline CDR1 and CDR2 sequences are MNHEY and SVGEGT. V was trimmed by 4 bases and J by 3 bases, leaving 13 bases between them. In nucleotides, the CDR3 is TGTGCCAGCAGTTTGTGGACAGCGAACAATCAGCCCCAGCATTTT. Amino acid sequence: CASSLWTANNQPQHF.

The chain has TRBV4-3 and TRBJ2-3; D uncertain. Germline V CDR1 and CDR2: LGHNA, YSLEER. This CDR3 has 16 amino acids. Between the trimmed V and J ends, which lost 2 bases and 2 bases, there was a span of 14 bases. Written as DNA, the CDR3 is TGCGCCAGCAGCCAATACAGCCAAGATCCCACAGATACGCAGTATTTT. Protein: CASSQYSQDPTDTQYF.

The chain recombines TRBV24-1 with TRBJ2-1; D unclear. The V and J ends lost 4 bases and 9 bases respectively, with 15 bases between them. Germline V gene data show CDR1 as KGHDR and CDR2 as SFDVKD. The CDR3 has 14 amino acids. The CDR3 region is CATSESRRFGEQFF. DNA for the CDR3: TGTGCCACCAGTGAGTCCCGTCGTTTTGGTGAGCAGTTCTTC.

This clonotype was detected only once. The chain combines TRBV29-1 with TRBJ2-7; tentatively, D is TRBD1 or TRBD2 (5 bases each). The CDR3 runs 15 residues. CDR1 is SQVTM and CDR2 is ANQGSEA in the germline V gene. V lost 0 bases, J lost 1 base, and 13 bases lay in between. CDR3 nucleotide sequence: TGCAGCGTTGAAGATTCGCCCGAGGGGTCCTACGAGCAGTACTTC. It translates to CSVEDSPEGSYEQYF.

V and J are TRBV10-3 and TRBJ2-1; 11 bases align to TRBD2. This CDR3 spans 14 amino acids. Per germline, CDR1 ENHRY and CDR2 SYGVKD. With V trimmed by 10 bases and J by 4 bases, 6 bases remained unmatched. The CDR3 DNA reads as TGTGCCACCGCCGGGACTAGCGGTTACAATGAGCAGTTCTTC. Translation: CATAGTSGYNEQFF.

This clonotype was observed a handful of times. V gene TRBV20-1 combines with J gene TRBJ1-4; no clear D gene. CDR3 size: 14 residues. With 1 base removed from V and 8 bases from J, the gap between germline ends came to 14 bases. Germline V gene data show CDR1 as DFQATT and CDR2 as SNEGSKA (reference sequence). CDR3 amino acids: CSARGSRSGEKLFF. The CDR3 DNA is TGCAGTGCTAGAGGGAGCCGGAGTGGCGAAAAACTGTTTTTT.

The chain carries TRBV7-2 and TRBJ2-5; D uncertain. The CDR3 loop spans 14 amino acids. The germline gives CDR1 SGHTA, CDR2 FQGNSA. Trimming stripped 2 bases from V and 2 bases from J, with 9 bases between. The CDR3 DNA is TGTGCCAGCAGCTTATCACTAAAACAAGAGACCCAGTACTTC. It yields the protein CASSLSLKQETQYF.

This clonotype has just a few counts. This chain links TRBV2 with TRBJ1-1; D uncertain. This CDR3 spans 12 amino acids. V lost 3 bases and J 8 bases, leaving 10 bases between the germline ends. The germline V gene has CDR1 SNHLY and CDR2 FYNNEI. The CDR3 loop reads CASSDAGLEAFF. The CDR3 DNA follows: TGTGCCAGCAGTGATGCCGGCTTGGAAGCTTTCTTT.

V is TRBV10-3 and J is TRBJ1-1; D is perhaps TRBD1 (5 bases). The CDR3 is 15 residues long. V was trimmed by 1 base and J by 0 bases, leaving 9 bases between them. The germline V gene encodes CDR1 ENHRY and CDR2 SYGVKD. In DNA form, the CDR3 reads TGTGCCATCAGTGAGTATGGGGGGTTGAACACTGAAGCTTTCTTT. It codes for CAISEYGGLNTEAFF.

This clonotype was recorded only once. The CDR3 protein is CASSLAGGLLGNEQYF. DNA for the CDR3: TGTGCCAGCAGCTTAGCGGGGGGGCTCTTGGGCAATGAGCAGTACTTC. The J gene is TRBJ2-7, the V gene TRBV13, with 8 nucleotides matching TRBD2. CDR1 is PRHDT and CDR2 is FYEKMQ in the germline V gene (reference sequence). The V and J ends lost 1 base and 7 bases, in that order; junction bases with no gene match: 12. The CDR3 contains 16 residues.

About this clonotype: It may be a read error: a sequence one base away is much more abundant. The chain recombines TRBV4-2 with TRBJ2-3; maybe TRBD2 (5 bases). The CDR3 consists of 17 residues. Looked up from germline, CDR1 is LGHNA and CDR2 is YNFKEQ. The DNA for the CDR3 is TGTACCAGCAGCCAATTCCTGGACTGGAGCGTCGCAGATACGCAGTATTTT. Protein: CTSSQFLDWSVADTQYF.

This clonotype appeared many times. The genes are TRBV20-1 and TRBJ2-3; the D gene is possibly TRBD2 (5 bases). V was clipped by 3 bases and J by 2 bases, with 18 bases between them. The CDR3 has 16 residues. Germline V gene sequence: CDR1 DFQATT, CDR2 SNEGSKA (reference sequence). This CDR3 reads CSASPETTRFTDTQYF. The DNA of the CDR3 is TGCAGTGCTAGTCCAGAGACTACACGCTTCACAGATACGCAGTATTTT.

This clonotype was seen more than once but under ten times. This sequence joins TRBV4-1 and TRBJ2-4; no reliable D call. Trimming cost V 2 bases and J 0 bases, with 11 bases left between them. This CDR3 region has 16 residues. Per germline, CDR1 MGHRA and CDR2 YSYEKL. CDR3 DNA sequence: TGCGCCAGCAGCCAACCAAGGGCACTAGCCAAAAACATTCAGTACTTC. This sequence encodes CASSQPRALAKNIQYF.

This clonotype was seen only a few times. The chain's CDR3 is CASRRTPRRETQYF. The CDR3 DNA reads as TGCGCCAGCAGGAGGACCCCTCGAAGGGAGACCCAGTACTTC. The genes are TRBV5-1 and TRBJ2-5; D uncertain. Germline V CDR1 and CDR2: SGHRS, YFSETQ. The CDR3 covers 14 residues. Trimming took off 5 bases at V and 5 bases at J, with 16 bases between the two ends.

In this sample, this clonotype turned up once. J is TRBJ1-5 and V is TRBV9; D gene ambiguous. In germline, CDR1 is SGDLS, CDR2 YYNGEE. With 0 bases removed from V and 5 bases from J, the gap between germline ends came to 12 bases. This CDR3 region has 15 residues. CDR3 nucleotide sequence: TGTGCCAGCAGCGTAGGGCCAGAAACTGATCAGCCCCAGCATTTT. This encodes CASSVGPETDQPQHF.

The chain joins TRBV4-3 to TRBJ2-1, with TRBD2 matching over 10 bases. J gave up 15 bases and V 1 base, and 9 bases lay outside the gene matches. The CDR3 sequence is 14 residues long. From germline, CDR1 is LGHNA and CDR2 YSLEER. The CDR3 loop reads CASSQAGTSELPFF. In nucleotides, the CDR3 is TGCGCCAGCAGCCAAGCCGGGACTAGCGAACTCCCGTTCTTC.